This T cell receptor (beta chain) was identified in a study of blood T cell repertoires in COVID-19 (TCRdb year 2020). With respect to the entire study: Collaborator samples came from the United States, Italy and Spain and covered acute and convalescent phases of COVID-19. The material from the prospective study consisted of cDNA or gDNA derived from T cells, B-cell-depleted T cells, or PBMCs. The dataset comprised deeply sampled blood TCRbeta repertoires from subjects exposed to, actively infected with, or recovered from COVID-19. The repertoires were made available in a free public database intended to serve as a resource for research on the immune response to SARS-CoV-2. Samples came from the ongoing ImmuneRACE study (first 160 participants) plus 1,254 subjects from 6 global collaborators. Nearly every sample came with metadata listing a de-identified subject ID, COVID-19 status, age in years and sex. Where available, HLA class I and class II types were obtained from metadata supplied by the sample provider rather than from assay-based typing. The research as a whole found: The amount of clinical and demographic metadata varied by source and participant and was provided uncurated.

TCRbeta CDR3 regions were amplified from genomic DNA using the immunoSEQ Assay, a bias-controlled multiplex PCR. The original pipeline was this. The number of nucleated cells in each sample was estimated by amplification of reference gene primers within the assay. Sequence reads were collapsed and filtered to measure the absolute abundance of every unique TCRbeta CDR3 rearrangement. Productive Simpson clonality was computed per sample as the square root of Simpson's diversity index over productive rearrangements. TCRdb provides this immuneACCESS table in a form limited to in-frame rearrangements. Some clones are lacking; in checked studies, under half of them reflect an unresolved V gene, and why the rest are absent is not known. That table gives V, J and clone size, and the DNA gave D and trimming. This sample holds 200,000 to 250,000 clones; 80% were observed only once. Clones ranked in the top ten supply about 4.5% of the sample.

CDR1 is given as DFQATT and CDR2 as SNEGSKA, both from the germline V gene (reference sequence). From cysteine to phenylalanine, the CDR3 is 11 amino acids long. The entry retains the CDR3 DNA only, 33 bases that are in frame from base 1. Relative to germline, V is 6 bases shorter and J is 5 bases shorter, with 9 bases between their ends. Remarks on this clone: It has no known antigen specificity. No clone much larger than this one lies a single base away; base qualities are absent.

Enrolling through a virtual design, the prospective study's participants ranged in age from roughly 18 to 90 years and lived across some 22 United States geographic areas. In the prospective study, cohorts were assigned on the basis of participant-reported clinical history obtained from a screening survey and a study questionnaire. In the prospective study, whole blood, serum and a nasopharyngeal or oropharyngeal swab were collected from each participant by mobile phlebotomists. Additional blood draws and questionnaires over an approximately two-month period could optionally be provided by prospective study participants. Blood samples from the prospective study were shipped frozen or at room temperature prior to DNA extraction.

Recombination joined TRBV20-1 with TRBJ2-3; the D gene remains uncertain. This TCR was recovered from a young man with acute COVID-19. Sequences were obtained from PBMCs or T cells enriched from blood (not recorded which). The nucleotides read TGCAGTGCGACCCTAGGAGATACGCAGTATTTT. The encoded protein is CSATLGDTQYF.